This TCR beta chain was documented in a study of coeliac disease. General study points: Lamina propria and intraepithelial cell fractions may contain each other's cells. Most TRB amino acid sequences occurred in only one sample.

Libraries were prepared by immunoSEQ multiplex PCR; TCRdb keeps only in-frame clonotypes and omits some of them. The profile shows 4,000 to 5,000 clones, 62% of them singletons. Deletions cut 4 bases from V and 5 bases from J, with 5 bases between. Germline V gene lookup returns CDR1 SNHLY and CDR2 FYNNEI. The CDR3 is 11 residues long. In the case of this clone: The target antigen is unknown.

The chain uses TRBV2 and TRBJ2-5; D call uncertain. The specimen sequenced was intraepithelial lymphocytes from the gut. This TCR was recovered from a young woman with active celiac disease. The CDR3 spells CASSVGETQYF. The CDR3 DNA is TGTGCCAGCAGTGTCGGGGAGACCCAGTACTTC.